Listed below are T cell receptor beta chains from one sample, sequenced in a study of T cell repertoires in cytomegalovirus infection. Using its own MiXCR run on the reads, TCRdb lists one record per CDR3 protein. This sample has about 440,000 distinct CDR3 sequences, with approximately 31% found just once. Sequenced sample: PBMCs. These receptors all stem from a human donor in good health (CMV status not recorded). Some clones in this sample may be carry-over from other donors' samples. Each CDR3 is given with its conserved first and last residue. The D gene is left open where the match is weak. Rows may omit the clone size; those that give it use once, few, many or a size class.

d_gene	v_gene	abundance	j_gene	CDR3nt	CDR3aa
TRBD1	TRBV24-1	-	TRBJ2-7	TGTGCCACCAGTGACTCGACAGGGGTCCAGAAGTACTTC	CATSDSTGVQKYF
TRBD1	TRBV10-3	-	TRBJ2-7	TGTGCCATCAGCGATGGGACAGGGGGCTTCGAGCAGTACTTC	CAISDGTGGFEQYF
-	TRBV6-1	-	TRBJ1-2	TGTGCCAGCTCCTATCTTCATAGTGGCTACACCTTC	CASSYLHSGYTF
-	TRBV7-6	many	TRBJ2-2	TGTGCCAGCAGCTTAGATTCCGGGACACCGAACACCGGGGAGCTGTTTTTT	CASSLDSGTPNTGELFF
TRBD1	TRBV7-8	few	TRBJ1-2	TGTGCCAGCAGCTCGAGACAGGGAGACTATGGCTACACCTTC	CASSSRQGDYGYTF
TRBD2	TRBV7-8	-	TRBJ2-3	TGTGCCAGCAGCTTGAGTCTAGCGGGCGAGACGTATACGCAGTATTTT	CASSLSLAGETYTQYF
TRBD1	TRBV6-1	-	TRBJ2-5	TGTGCCAGCAGTTGGACAGGAAAAGAGACCCAGTACTTC	CASSWTGKETQYF
-	TRBV25-1	many	TRBJ2-7	TGTGCCAGCAGTGCCCGGGACGCTACCTACGAGCAGTACTTC	CASSARDATYEQYF
-	TRBV28	-	TRBJ1-2	TGTGCCAGCAGTTTTGACGGTCGGGGATTGAGCTATGGCTACACCTTC	CASSFDGRGLSYGYTF
-	TRBV7-6	few	TRBJ2-1	TGTGCCAGCAGCTTATGGGTCGCCGACTACAATGAGCAGTTCTTC	CASSLWVADYNEQFF
-	TRBV4-3	-	TRBJ2-5	TGCGCCAGCAGCCAAGAATCGGGGGATATCCAAGAGACCCAGTACTTC	CASSQESGDIQETQYF
-	TRBV18	few	TRBJ1-1	TGTGCCAGCCAGGGCGGCAGGAACACTGAAGCTTTCTTT	CASQGGRNTEAFF
-	TRBV20-1	-	TRBJ2-2	TGCAGTGCTAGCATCCGGGGGAGCACCGGGGAGCTGTTTTTT	CSASIRGSTGELFF
TRBD1	TRBV7-2	many	TRBJ2-5	TGTGCCAGCAGCTTAGTTAGGAGCGCAGGGGGCTCCATAGAGACCCAGTACTTC	CASSLVRSAGGSIETQYF
TRBD2	TRBV6-2/TRBV6-3	few	TRBJ2-7	TGTGCCAGCAGTTACCGACTAGCGGCGTACGAGCAGTACTTC	CASSYRLAAYEQYF
-	TRBV12-3/TRBV12-4	many	TRBJ1-2	TGTGCCAGCAGTTTCGGACTAAACTATGGCTACACCTTC	CASSFGLNYGYTF
TRBD1	TRBV19	many	TRBJ1-1	TGTGCCAGTAGATCCCGGGGGACAGGGGCTTTGGACACTGAAGCTTTCTTT	CASRSRGTGALDTEAFF
TRBD1	TRBV20-1	few	TRBJ1-1	TGCAGTGCTAGGGGGGGAACAGGGGAGGCGGCTTTCTTT	CSARGGTGEAAFF
-	TRBV7-2	-	TRBJ2-5	TGTGCCAGCAGCTTAGCGTCGGCAGGTCAAGAGACCCAGTACTTC	CASSLASAGQETQYF
-	TRBV4-1	-	TRBJ1-2	TGCGCCAGCAGCCAAAGTGAGTCCGGGGCCGTTTATGGCTACACCTTC	CASSQSESGAVYGYTF
TRBD2	TRBV7-2	-	TRBJ2-1	TGTGCCAGCAGCGCGACGCGGGGGGGAAACAATGAGCAGTTCTTC	CASSATRGGNNEQFF
-	TRBV28	many	TRBJ2-3	TGTGCCAGCAGGGCAGAGATTGGGGGTGGATATACGCAGTATTTT	CASRAEIGGGYTQYF
TRBD1	TRBV6-1	many	TRBJ2-7	TGTGCCAGCAGACCGGGACAGGGGTTCGCCTACGAGCAGTACTTC	CASRPGQGFAYEQYF
-	TRBV2	once	TRBJ1-6	TGTGCCAGCAGTGGGTGGGGGAGTAATTCACCCCTCCACTTT	CASSGWGSNSPLHF